Listed here are 30 T cell receptor beta chains from one sample, sequenced in a study of Ad26.COV2.S vaccination and SARS-CoV-2 variants. The treatment here: around 19 received Ad26.COV2.S at low or high dose, single or two shots; roughly 5 received placebo; per-sample allocation not given. Day 63 after the first vaccine or placebo injection was the time point for sampling. TCRdb's copy holds only in-frame clones and misses some; the assay was immunoSEQ multiplex PCR. The sample has about 400,000 clones, 89% seen once; the top ten hold approximately 1.9%. The sample in question was peripheral blood, obtained in a trial of Ad26.COV2.S vaccine versus placebo. Every receptor here comes from a person between 18 and 59 years old who received the Ad26.COV2.S COVID-19 vaccine or a placebo.

J is TRBJ2-1 and V is TRBV14; 11 bases fit TRBD2. This CDR3 is 16 amino acids long. V was clipped by 3 bases and J by 3 bases; unmatched bases: 4. CDR1 and CDR2 (germline): SGHDN, FVKESK. CDR3 sequence: CASSQLAGGYYNEQFF. The CDR3 bases are TGTGCCAGCAGCCAGTTAGCGGGAGGGTACTACAATGAGCAGTTCTTC.

The J gene is TRBJ1-1, the V gene TRBV19; possible D gene TRBD1, 6 bases. V was shortened by 7 bases and J by 8 bases, with 17 bases between the two germline ends. The germline V gene encodes CDR1 LNHDA and CDR2 SQIVND (reference sequence). The length of the CDR3 is 13 residues. Here the CDR3 reads CASTGTSFQEAFF. CDR3 bases: TGTGCCAGTACCGGGACATCTTTTCAGGAAGCTTTCTTT.

The chain employs TRBV11-3 and TRBJ1-1; TRBD1 agrees at 8 bases. Germline CDR1 and CDR2: SGHNT and YENEEA. The length of the CDR3 is 14 residues. The J segment lost 0 bases and the V segment lost 6 bases, leaving 3 bases of the junction unmatched. This chain's CDR3 is CASRSGGVNTEAFF. The CDR3 region has the DNA TGTGCCAGCAGGTCAGGGGGCGTGAACACTGAAGCTTTCTTT.

The rearrangement joins TRBV12-3 or TRBV12-4 to TRBJ2-5, with D unresolved. Trimming took 3 bases from V and 4 from J, leaving 6 bases between them. The CDR3 consists of 12 residues. The CDR3 spells CASSLMGETQYF. The CDR3 region has the DNA TGTGCCAGCAGTTTGATGGGAGAGACCCAGTACTTC.

The CDR3 region is CASSQDGHSPLHF. The CDR3 DNA sequence: TGTGCCAGCAGCCAAGATGGCCATTCACCCCTCCACTTT. The J gene is TRBJ1-6, the V gene TRBV4-2, with no clear D. This CDR3 is built from 13 residues. Germline-derived CDR1 and CDR2 are LGHNA and YNFKEQ. Trimming stripped 0 bases from V and 8 bases from J, with 5 bases between.

The V and J genes are TRBV10-3 and TRBJ1-2; 9 nucleotides align to TRBD1. The CDR3 runs to 15 residues. CDR1 is ENHRY and CDR2 is SYGVKD in the germline V gene. With V trimmed by 5 bases and J by 7 bases, 11 bases remained unmatched. This CDR3 is CAISTGGHGVSGYTF. In DNA, the CDR3 is TGTGCCATCAGTACAGGGGGCCACGGCGTAAGTGGCTACACCTTC.

The J gene is TRBJ2-1, the V gene TRBV9, with D hard to call. The CDR3 has 13 residues. The germline V and J ends were trimmed by 3 bases and 6 bases, with 10 bases remaining between them. CDR1 is SGDLS and CDR2 is YYNGEE in the germline V gene. The CDR3 sequence is CASSAHSVNEQFF. CDR3 DNA sequence: TGTGCCAGCAGCGCCCACAGTGTCAATGAGCAGTTCTTC. The variable domain in full, with the rest retrieved from reference TRBV9 and TRBJ2-1, is DSGVTQTPKHLITATGQRVTLRCSPRSGDLSVYWYQQSLDQGLQFLIQYYNGEERAKGNILERFSAQQFPDLHSELNLSSLELGDSALYFCASSAHSVNEQFFGPGTRLTVL.

CDR3 sequence: CASSRYGGEDTQYF. The CDR3 DNA sequence: TGTGCCAGCAGCCGCTACGGGGGTGAAGATACGCAGTATTTT. This sequence joins TRBV7-2 and TRBJ2-3; a weak D match, TRBD2 (6 bases). CDR1 SGHTA and CDR2 FQGNSA come from the germline V gene. Trimming cost V 5 bases and J 5 bases, with 14 bases left between them. The CDR3 has 14 amino acids.

The chain employs TRBV7-9 and TRBJ1-2; 8 nucleotides align to TRBD1. Losses at the gene ends were 3 bases for V and 8 bases for J; bases not matched to a gene: 5. Germline V gene lookup returns CDR1 SEHNR and CDR2 FQNEAQ (reference sequence). This CDR3 spans 13 amino acids. In nucleotides, the CDR3 is TGTGCCAGCAGCTTCCAGGGGGCGAGCGGCTACACCTTC. Residues: CASSFQGASGYTF.

CDR3 loop: CASSQGSGWYEQYF. CDR3 bases: TGTGCCAGCAGCCAAGGATCTGGATGGTACGAGCAGTACTTC. The chain joins TRBV3-1 (or the pseudogene TRBV3-2) to TRBJ2-7, with D hard to call. This CDR3 contains 14 residues. Germline values: CDR1 LGHDT, CDR2 YNNKEL (reference sequence). V lost 1 base and J 4 bases, leaving 11 bases between the germline ends.

The rearrangement uses TRBV11-2 and TRBJ2-2; the match to TRBD2 covers 8 bases. Unmatched junction bases numbered 0, after V lost 3 bases and J lost 6 bases. CDR1 and CDR2 (germline): SGHAT, FQNNGV. The length of the CDR3 is 13 residues. In DNA, the CDR3 is TGTGCCAGCAGCTTCGGGGGGGCCGGGGAGCTGTTTTTT. It encodes CASSFGGAGELFF.

This clone showed up just once. This chain connects TRBV6-6 to TRBJ2-3; 7 bases agree with TRBD1. The CDR3 has 15 residues. V shed 3 bases, J shed 0 bases, and the junction held 3 bases outside the gene matches. Germline lookup yields CDR1 MNHNY and CDR2 SVGAGI (reference sequence). The CDR3 bases are TGTGCCAGCAGTTATTGGGGACAGAGCACAGATACGCAGTATTTT. Translating gives CASSYWGQSTDTQYF.

The V call is TRBV30, the J call TRBJ2-5; 9 nucleotides match TRBD2. The CDR3 contains 15 residues. The V segment lost 2 bases and the J segment 5 bases; nucleotides outside the gene matches: 9. Per the germline V gene, CDR1 is GTSNPN and CDR2 is SVGIG (reference sequence). CDR3 bases: TGTGCCTGGAGTCCCGGGACTAGCCTAAAGGAGACCCAGTACTTC. Its protein is CAWSPGTSLKETQYF.

This clone appeared a single time. The chain uses TRBV5-6 and TRBJ2-5, with D perhaps TRBD1 or TRBD2 (5 bases each). V gave up 0 bases and J gave up 7 bases, with 13 bases separating them. The CDR3 has 14 residues. CDR1 is SGHDT, CDR2 YYEEEE, per germline. The CDR3 loop reads CASSLAPTGGTQYF. Here the CDR3 DNA reads TGTGCCAGCAGCTTGGCCCCCACTGGGGGGACCCAGTACTTC.

This sequence joins TRBV9 and TRBJ2-3; tentatively, D is TRBD1 or TRBD2 (5 bases each). Deletions cut 4 bases from V and 8 bases from J, with 11 bases between. The CDR3 spans 12 residues. Germline V lookup: CDR1 SGDLS, CDR2 YYNGEE. The CDR3 bases are TGTGCCAGCAGCCGCTGGGGGTCTACGCAGTATTTT. Its protein is CASSRWGSTQYF.

This clone was seen only once. The chain is built from TRBV28 and TRBJ2-1; D is possibly TRBD2 (6 bases). The germline V gene has CDR1 MDHEN and CDR2 SYDVKM. The V end was cut by 4 bases, the J end by 12 bases, with 10 bases between. CDR3 size: 11 residues. The CDR3 spells CASSSRELQFF. CDR3 DNA sequence: TGTGCCAGCAGTTCCCGGGAGTTGCAGTTCTTC.

This clone showed up just a few times. The chain couples TRBV5-1 to TRBJ2-2, with unresolved D. This CDR3 contains 14 residues. The germline CDR1 and CDR2 sequences are SGHRS and YFSETQ. V lost 8 bases to trimming and J lost 0 bases, with 11 bases between them. The CDR3 coding sequence is TGCGCCAGTAGGGCGACGGCGAACACCGGGGAGCTGTTTTTT. Translated: CASRATANTGELFF.

V and J are TRBV19 and TRBJ2-3; no clear D. The CDR3 loop spans 16 amino acids. Looked up from germline, CDR1 is LNHDA and CDR2 is SQIVND (reference sequence). Trimming removed 6 bases from V and 0 bases from J, with 16 bases in between. DNA of the CDR3: TGTGCCAGTAGCACCGACATTACGCCTAGCACAGATACGCAGTATTTT. It codes for CASSTDITPSTDTQYF.

The rearrangement links TRBV5-6 to TRBJ2-2; D unresolved. The CDR3 spans 13 residues. Per the germline V gene, CDR1 is SGHDT and CDR2 is YYEEEE. V was trimmed by 4 bases and J by 4 bases, leaving 8 bases between them. CDR3 amino acids: CASSLPSTGELFF. The CDR3 DNA sequence: TGTGCCAGCAGCCTACCTAGCACCGGGGAGCTGTTTTTT.

The chain recombines TRBV4-1 with TRBJ1-6; D perhaps matches TRBD1 (6 bases). The CDR3 totals 17 residues. The germline gives CDR1 MGHRA, CDR2 YSYEKL. Trimming took 0 bases from V and 9 from J, leaving 18 bases between them. For the CDR3, the DNA is TGCGCCAGCAGCCAAGAGAGACAGGAGATGCTGGGTTCACCCCTCCACTTT. Protein: CASSQERQEMLGSPLHF.

The V gene is TRBV7-9, the J gene TRBJ2-2; 9 bases map to TRBD2. The V and J ends lost 5 bases and 4 bases, in that order; junction bases with no gene match: 5. From germline, CDR1 is SEHNR and CDR2 FQNEAQ (reference sequence). The CDR3 runs 15 residues. In nucleotides, the CDR3 is TGTGCCAGCAGCCCAAGCGGGAGGTCCACCGGGGAGCTGTTTTTT. Its protein product is CASSPSGRSTGELFF.

The chain links TRBV7-2 to TRBJ2-5; the D gene is possibly TRBD1 (5 bases). CDR3 length equals 14 residues. Trimming took off 4 bases at V and 2 bases at J, with 11 bases between the two ends. The V gene's germline CDR1 is SGHTA and CDR2 FQGNSA. CDR3 region: CASSSLGVQETQYF. The CDR3 bases are TGTGCCAGCAGCTCCCTAGGGGTTCAAGAGACCCAGTACTTC.

This clone was counted once. This chain joins TRBV5-4 and TRBJ2-2, with 9 bases lining up with TRBD2. Germline V gene data show CDR1 as SGHNT and CDR2 as YYREEE (reference sequence). J was trimmed by 7 bases and V by 2 bases; bases with no gene match: 9. The CDR3 runs 16 residues. The CDR3 reads CASSFSSGIEGGELFF. The CDR3 bases are TGTGCCAGCAGCTTCTCTAGCGGGATCGAAGGCGGGGAGCTGTTTTTT.

The J gene is TRBJ2-7, the V gene TRBV9; 16 bases map to TRBD2. This CDR3 has 15 amino acids. V dropped 5 bases and J dropped 5; count of bases not matched to a gene: 4. Germline assignment: CDR1 SGDLS and CDR2 YYNGEE. Here the CDR3 DNA reads TGTGCCAGCAGTCCCGGGACTAGCGGGAGGGACGAGCAGTACTTC. This sequence encodes CASSPGTSGRDEQYF.

The rearrangement joins TRBV2 to TRBJ2-7; D is ambiguous. The CDR3 runs to 13 residues. In germline, CDR1 is SNHLY, CDR2 FYNNEI. V lost 8 bases and J lost 3, with 14 bases in between. CDR3 region: CASHAPGVYEQYF. DNA of the CDR3: TGTGCCAGCCACGCTCCAGGCGTCTACGAGCAGTACTTC.

This clone appeared a few times. The chain joins TRBV6-4 to TRBJ1-1, with D perhaps matching TRBD1 (6 bases). The CDR3 is made up of 13 amino acids. Trimming took off 6 bases at V and 3 bases at J, with 11 bases between the two ends. Per germline, CDR1 MRHNA and CDR2 SNTAGT. The CDR3 DNA is TGTGCCAGCAGACGACAGGACGACACTGAAGCTTTCTTT. Its protein is CASRRQDDTEAFF.

V and J are TRBV15 and TRBJ2-1, with D maybe TRBD2 (7 bases). The length of the CDR3 is 18 residues. From germline, CDR1 is LNHNV and CDR2 YYDKDF (reference sequence). V was clipped by 0 bases and J by 7 bases, with 22 bases between them. CDR3 sequence: CATSRELGSRGRENEQFF. The CDR3 DNA sequence: TGTGCCACCAGCAGAGAGCTGGGATCGAGGGGGAGGGAAAATGAGCAGTTCTTC. The whole variable domain, filled in from reference TRBV15 and TRBJ2-1, reads DAMVIQNPRYQVTQFGKPVTLSCSQTLNHNVMYWYQQKSSQAPKLLFHYYDKDFNNEADTPDNFQSRRPNTSFCFLDIRSPGLGDTAMYLCATSRELGSRGRENEQFFGPGTRLTVL.

V and J are TRBV14 and TRBJ1-4; TRBD1 agrees at 10 bases. In germline, CDR1 is SGHDN, CDR2 FVKESK. This CDR3 region has 15 residues. J gave up 3 bases and V 4 bases, and 2 bases lay outside the gene matches. The CDR3 here is CASSRQGAANEKLFF. The CDR3 DNA follows: TGTGCCAGCAGCCGACAGGGGGCGGCTAATGAAAAACTGTTTTTT.

This clone was found a few times. The chain has TRBV28 and TRBJ2-7; D might be TRBD1 (6 bases). This CDR3 region has 12 residues. The germline V and J ends were trimmed by 5 bases and 3 bases, with 8 bases remaining between them. From germline, CDR1 is MDHEN and CDR2 SYDVKM. CDR3 DNA: TGTGCCAGCAGTCGACAGGTCTACGAGCAGTACTTC. It codes for CASSRQVYEQYF.

The chain joins TRBV29-1 to TRBJ1-1; D is perhaps TRBD1 (6 bases). The CDR3 runs to 12 residues. V lost 4 bases, J lost 6 bases, and 12 bases lay in between. The germline V gene encodes CDR1 SQVTM and CDR2 ANQGSEA. This chain's CDR3 is CSVVLQGPEAFF. As DNA, the CDR3 is TGCAGCGTTGTGCTCCAGGGGCCTGAAGCTTTCTTT.